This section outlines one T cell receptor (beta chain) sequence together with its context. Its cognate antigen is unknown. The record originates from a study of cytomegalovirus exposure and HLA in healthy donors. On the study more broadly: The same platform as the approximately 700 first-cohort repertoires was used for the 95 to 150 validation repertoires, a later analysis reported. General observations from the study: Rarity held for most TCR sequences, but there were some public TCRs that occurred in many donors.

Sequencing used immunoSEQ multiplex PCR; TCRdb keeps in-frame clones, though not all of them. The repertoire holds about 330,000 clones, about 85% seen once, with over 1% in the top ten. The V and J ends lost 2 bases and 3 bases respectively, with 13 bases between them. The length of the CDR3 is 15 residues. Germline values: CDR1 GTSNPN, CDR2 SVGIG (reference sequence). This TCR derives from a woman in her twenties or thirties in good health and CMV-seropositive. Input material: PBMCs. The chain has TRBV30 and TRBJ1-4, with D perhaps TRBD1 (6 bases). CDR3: CAWSFGGAANEKLFF. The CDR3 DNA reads TGTGCCTGGAGTTTCGGGGGGGCGGCTAATGAAAAACTGTTTTTT.